The 2 T cell receptor beta chains listed next were all sequenced from one sample in a study of technical replicates of blood from several donors. TCRdb's copy holds only in-frame clones and misses some; the assay was immunoSEQ multiplex PCR. The data show fewer than 75,000 clones, around nine tenths seen once. The material sequenced was PBMCs. The receptors derive from a human donor in good health. Some clones in this sample may be carry-over from other donors' samples.

The chain recombines TRBV5-1 with TRBJ2-5; 8 bases match TRBD2. The CDR3 totals 14 residues. V gave up 4 bases and J gave up 2 bases; unmatched junction bases: 4. Germline values: CDR1 SGHRS, CDR2 YFSETQ. CDR3 region: CASSIQRGQETQYF. The CDR3 region has the DNA TGCGCCAGCAGCATACAGCGGGGGCAAGAGACCCAGTACTTC.

This rearrangement joins TRBV4-1 to TRBJ2-7; maybe TRBD1 (6 bases). CDR1 MGHRA and CDR2 YSYEKL come from the germline V gene. The length of the CDR3 is 15 residues. The V and J ends lost 1 base and 1 base respectively, with 11 bases between them. The CDR3 DNA reads as TGCGCCAGCAGCCAAGGGACAGTTTCTTCCTACGAGCAGTACTTC. It is translated as CASSQGTVSSYEQYF.